The clone carrying this T cell receptor (beta chain) was seen a handful of times. Participants had their cohort set by participant-reported clinical history. Donors of Cohort 3 who recovered were those that had two negative PCRs, clearance, or symptom resolution. The CDR3 is 12 residues long. CDR1 GTSNPN and CDR2 SVGIG come from the germline V gene (reference sequence). V lost 1 base and J lost 1, with 5 bases in between. This sample was included in a study of blood T cell repertoires in COVID-19. Overall study context: Nucleic acid was either cDNA or gDNA, and it came from T cells, B-cell-depleted T cells, or PBMCs.

The method was immunoSEQ multiplex PCR; TCRdb's version includes in-frame clones alone and lacks a portion of them. The repertoire has about 180,000 clones, 60% to 80% of them found once; the top ten carry roughly 17%. Specimen: PBMCs or T cells enriched from blood (not recorded which). This chain links TRBV30 with TRBJ2-7; D is ambiguous. This clonotype was obtained from a woman aged 50 to 65 who had recovered from COVID-19. CDR3 sequence: CAWSGRSYEQYF. The CDR3 bases are TGTGCCTGGAGTGGCAGATCCTACGAGCAGTACTTC. Variable domain in full (rest from reference TRBV30 and TRBJ2-7): SQTIHQWPATLVQPVGSPLSLECTVEGTSNPNLYWYRQAAGRGLQLLFYSVGIGQISSEVPQNLSASRPQDRQFILSSKKLLLSDSGFYLCAWSGRSYEQYFGPGTRLTVT.